One sample yielded the 8 T cell receptor beta chains listed below, sequenced in a study of blood T cell repertoires in COVID-19 (dated by TCRdb to 2020 to 2022). The protocol used for the library was the immunoSEQ multiplex PCR assay. TCRdb provides this immuneACCESS table in a form limited to in-frame rearrangements. Some clones are lacking; in checked studies, under half of them reflect an unresolved V gene, and why the rest are absent is not known. The table for this sample lists 70,000 to 80,000 clones; under 95% of them were counted only once. 5.5% to 6% of the sample is taken by the ten largest. The sequencing sample was made of peripheral blood. The receptor source for this set is a human donor in a cohort sampled during active COVID-19.

The V and J genes are TRBV5-1 and TRBJ1-6; 8 bases map to TRBD1. Germline CDR1 SGHRS, CDR2 YFSETQ. The CDR3 contains 14 residues. V lost 4 bases, J lost 10 bases, and 7 bases stayed unmatched. Here the CDR3 reads CASSPTGEDSPLHF. The CDR3 DNA is TGCGCCAGCAGCCCGACAGGGGAAGACTCACCCCTCCACTTT.

The chain couples TRBV18 to TRBJ1-5; D not resolved. V lost 3 bases and J lost 0, with 6 bases in between. Per germline, CDR1 KGHSH and CDR2 LQKENI. The length of the CDR3 is 14 residues. The CDR3 is CASSPANSNQPQHF. The DNA for the CDR3 is TGTGCCAGCTCACCGGCCAATAGCAATCAGCCCCAGCATTTT.

The chain uses TRBV4-3 and TRBJ2-7, with D perhaps TRBD1 (6 bases). The CDR3 is made up of 17 amino acids. Germline V gives CDR1 LGHNA, CDR2 YSLEER. Trimming pared 0 bases from V and 2 bases from J, leaving 17 bases between. DNA of the CDR3: TGCGCCAGCAGCCAAGATTCCCGGGACAACTTTCCCTACGAGCAGTACTTC. It codes for CASSQDSRDNFPYEQYF.

A few counts support this clone. The chain employs TRBV5-3 and TRBJ2-7, with no clear D. TRBV5-3 carries the ORF label, with uncertain function. Trimming cost V 4 bases and J 7 bases, with 12 bases left between them. The CDR3 length is 12 residues. The CDR3 here is CARSPNKEEQYF. The DNA of the CDR3 is TGTGCCAGAAGCCCGAACAAGGAGGAGCAGTACTTC.

This clone was counted a single time. V gene TRBV4-3 combines with J gene TRBJ2-1, with 8 bases matching TRBD2. CDR3 length: 17 amino acids. Germline lookup yields CDR1 LGHNA and CDR2 YSLEER. Trimming removed 4 bases from V and 0 bases from J; junction bases left unmatched: 8. The CDR3 DNA is TGCGCCAGCAGCCGAGGAAAGCGGGGGAGCTCCTACAATGAGCAGTTCTTC. Residues: CASSRGKRGSSYNEQFF.

The chain is built from TRBV5-8 and TRBJ1-5; 7 bases are a match to TRBD1. The trim removed 6 bases at V and 2 bases at J, leaving 8 bases unmatched. This CDR3 has 15 residues. Germline values: CDR1 SGHTS, CDR2 YDEGEE. The CDR3 DNA is TGTGCCAGCACCGGAGACAGGGACGGCAATCAGCCCCAGCATTTT. Encoded protein: CASTGDRDGNQPQHF.

This rearrangement joins TRBV4-1 to TRBJ2-7; 9 bases are shared with TRBD2. J gave up 0 bases and V 6 bases, and 6 bases lay outside the gene matches. The CDR3 contains 15 residues. CDR1 and CDR2 from the germline V gene are MGHRA and YSYEKL. The CDR3 nucleotides are TGCGCCAGCAGTCCGTCGACTAGCGGCTCCTACGAGCAGTACTTC. It is translated as CASSPSTSGSYEQYF.

The chain is built from TRBV3-1 (or the pseudogene TRBV3-2) and TRBJ2-4; 8 nucleotides agree with TRBD1. The germline V gene encodes CDR1 LGHDT and CDR2 YNNKEL (reference sequence). There are 15 residues in the CDR3. V shed 4 bases, J shed 3 bases, and the junction held 5 bases outside the gene matches. The CDR3 loop reads CASSLTGVDKNIQYF. In DNA form, the CDR3 reads TGTGCCAGCAGCCTGACAGGGGTTGACAAAAACATTCAGTACTTC.